The rows below give T cell receptor beta chains drawn from one sample of a study of T cell changes during pregnancy in multiple sclerosis. The repertoire was sequenced with immunoSEQ multiplex PCR; TCRdb's copy has only in-frame clones and lacks some. The sample has about 59,000 clones; 92% are singletons. This specimen consisted of peripheral blood, obtained in the third trimester of pregnancy. All receptors come from a female donor in good health, enrolled as a control in a pregnancy study. Both conserved end residues are part of each CDR3. The D gene is left open where the match is weak. For some rows the clone size is stated as once, few or many, or as a class when expanded; others skip it.

CASSSARGREDYGYTF,TGTGCCAGCAGTTCTGCCAGGGGGCGCGAGGACTATGGCTACACCTTC,TRBV28,16,TRBD1,.,TRBJ1-2
CASSTDRVGEKLFF,TGTGCCAGCAGCACGGACAGGGTGGGTGAAAAACTGTTTTTT,TRBV7-9,14,TRBD1,.,TRBJ1-4
CASSASGGGKETQYF,TGTGCCAGCAGCGCCTCGGGGGGCGGGAAAGAGACCCAGTACTTC,TRBV28,15,.,.,TRBJ2-5
CASSRGRGNEKLFF,TGCGCCAGCAGCCGAGGACGAGGGAATGAAAAACTGTTTTTT,TRBV4-1,14,.,.,TRBJ1-4
CASSFSPLVEQYF,TGTGCCAGCAGTTTTAGCCCCCTCGTCGAGCAGTACTTC,TRBV27,13,.,.,TRBJ2-7
CASTSPGRGTQKVYF,TGTGCCAGCACCTCCCCCGGGCGCGGGACTCAGAAAGTGTACTTC,TRBV28,15,.,.,TRBJ2-7
CASSLVAGEGADTQYF,TGTGCCAGCAGCTTAGTGGCGGGGGAGGGGGCAGATACGCAGTATTTT,TRBV7-2,16,.,.,TRBJ2-3
CASSPGRGRTEAFF,TGTGCCAGCAGCCCAGGCAGGGGGCGGACTGAAGCTTTCTTT,TRBV6-1,14,TRBD1,.,TRBJ1-1
CASSQEISGRTDTQYF,TGCGCCAGCAGCCAAGAAATTAGCGGGAGGACAGATACGCAGTATTTT,TRBV4-3,16,TRBD2,.,TRBJ2-3
CASSSLDSTGGYEQYF,TGCGCCAGCAGCTCTTTAGACTCAACAGGGGGGTACGAGCAGTACTTC,TRBV5-1,16,TRBD1,once,TRBJ2-7
CASSLANRGRTEAFF,TGCGCCAGCAGCTTGGCCAACAGGGGGAGGACTGAAGCTTTCTTT,TRBV5-1,15,TRBD1,.,TRBJ1-1
CASSLGSGLFF,TGTGCCAGCAGCTTGGGGTCGGGGTTATTCTTT,TRBV11-3,11,.,.,TRBJ1-1
CASSVEESLAETQYF,TGTGCCAGCAGCGTAGAAGAGTCACTAGCCGAGACCCAGTACTTC,TRBV9,15,.,.,TRBJ2-5
CASSEGVKDQPQHF,TGTGCCAGCTCAGAAGGGGTGAAGGATCAGCCCCAGCATTTT,TRBV18,14,.,.,TRBJ1-5
CASSYSESGIKTQYF,TGTGCCAGCAGTTACTCGGAGAGCGGGATAAAGACCCAGTACTTC,TRBV6-6,15,TRBD2,.,TRBJ2-5
CASILFLRDKGFPTTNEKLFF,TGTGCCAGCATTCTTTTCCTCCGGGACAAGGGGTTTCCCACAACTAATGAAAAACTGTTTTTT,TRBV27,21,.,.,TRBJ1-4
CAISVTSGRLYEQYF,TGTGCCATCAGTGTAACTAGCGGGAGGTTATACGAGCAGTACTTC,TRBV10-3,15,TRBD2,.,TRBJ2-7
CSVEDLSGGSSSGANVLTF,TGCAGCGTTGAAGACCTTAGCGGGGGATCCTCCTCTGGGGCCAACGTCCTGACTTTC,TRBV29-1,19,TRBD2,.,TRBJ2-6
CSAEQNTEAFF,TGCAGTGCCGAACAGAACACTGAAGCTTTCTTT,TRBV20-1,11,.,.,TRBJ1-1
CASSSRLAGGTGELFF,TGTGCCAGCAGCTCCCGACTAGCGGGGGGGACCGGGGAGCTGTTTTTT,TRBV9,16,TRBD2,once,TRBJ2-2
CASSPAETGTEAFF,TGTGCCAGCAGCCCCGCAGAGACAGGGACTGAAGCTTTCTTT,TRBV7-8,14,TRBD1,.,TRBJ1-1
CASSLLYGTGASEAFF,TGTGCCAGCTCACTACTATACGGGACAGGGGCCTCTGAAGCTTTCTTT,TRBV18,16,TRBD1,.,TRBJ1-1
CASSWTVAGGRETQYF,TGTGCCAGCAGCTGGACGGTAGCGGGGGGGCGTGAGACCCAGTACTTC,TRBV7-2,16,TRBD2,.,TRBJ2-5
CASPGQNYYGYTF,TGTGCCAGCCCTGGACAGAACTACTATGGCTACACCTTC,TRBV6-1,13,.,.,TRBJ1-2